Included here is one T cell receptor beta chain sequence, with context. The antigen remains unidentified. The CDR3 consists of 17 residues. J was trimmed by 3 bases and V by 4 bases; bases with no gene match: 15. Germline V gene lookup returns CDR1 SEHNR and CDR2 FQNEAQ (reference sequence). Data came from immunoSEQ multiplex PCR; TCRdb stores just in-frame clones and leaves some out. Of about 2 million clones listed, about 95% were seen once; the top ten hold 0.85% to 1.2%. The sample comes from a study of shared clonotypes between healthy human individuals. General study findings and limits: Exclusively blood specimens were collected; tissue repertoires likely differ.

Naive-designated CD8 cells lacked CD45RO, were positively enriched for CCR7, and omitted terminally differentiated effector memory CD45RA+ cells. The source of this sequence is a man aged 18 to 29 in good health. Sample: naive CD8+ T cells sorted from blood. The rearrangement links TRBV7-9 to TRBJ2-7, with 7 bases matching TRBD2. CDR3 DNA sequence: TGTGCCAGCAGCTCGACCCAAGCCGGTCGCGGGAGCTACGAGCAGTACTTC. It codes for CASSSTQAGRGSYEQYF. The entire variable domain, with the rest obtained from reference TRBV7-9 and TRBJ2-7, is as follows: DTGVSQNPRHKITKRGQNVTFRCDPISEHNRLYWYRQTLGQGPEFLTYFQNEAQLEKSRLLSDRFSAERPKGSFSTLEIQRTEQGDSAMYLCASSSTQAGRGSYEQYFGPGTRLTVT.